This record concerns one T cell receptor beta chain sequence. The sample comes from a study of cytomegalovirus exposure and HLA in healthy donors. The CDR3 is 15 amino acids. V lost 3 bases to trimming and J lost 7 bases, with 15 bases between them. Per the germline V gene, CDR1 is SGHTA and CDR2 is FQGTGA. Primers for the PCR totalled 60 Vbeta and 13 Jbeta. TCRdb's copy holds only in-frame clones and misses some; the assay was immunoSEQ multiplex PCR. This table holds 150,000 to 200,000 clones, around 62% found once. The specimen sequenced was PBMCs. The chain has TRBV7-3 and TRBJ1-4, with D possibly TRBD1 on 5 matching bases. The receptor comes from a man aged 40-49 years in good health and CMV-seronegative. In nucleotides, the CDR3 is TGTGCCAGCAGCTTTGGGGCCGACAGATTTGAAAAACTGTTTTTT. Residues: CASSFGADRFEKLFF.